The 8 T cell receptor beta chains in this list originate from one sample, sequenced in a study of T cells in Graves' hyperthyroidism and ophthalmopathy (dated by TCRdb to between 2018 and 2020). Receptors were amplified or captured by multiplex PCR. Sequencing took place on an Illumina HiSeq 2000. TCR beta CDR3 regions were amplified from RNA transcripts. A first-round RT-PCR of the TCR CDR3 used the HTBI primer set with the Qiagen OneStep RT-PCR kit. TCRdb trimmed the raw reads at Q25, called clones with MiXCR and kept productive beta chains. Each CDR3 protein gets just one entry, which takes the most common genes and DNA from the rows behind it. The sample has 650,000 to 700,000 distinct CDR3 sequences on record, approximately 15% of them singletons. The ten largest clonotypes hold about a sixth of the sample. Sequencing was done on a sample of blood. All receptors derive from a man aged 50-60 years with Graves' hyperthyroidism.

Points on this clonotype: A much larger clone lies one base from this, so it may be a read error. The rearrangement uses TRBV19 and TRBJ1-1, with D unresolved. This CDR3 is 15 amino acids long. CDR1 and CDR2 (germline): LNHDA, SQIVND (reference sequence). V was trimmed by 4 bases and J by 1 base, leaving 13 bases between them. CDR3 nucleotides: TGTGCCAGTAGTAGACACGTAGTAAAGAACACTGAAGCTTTCTTT. Protein: CASSRHVVKNTEAFF.

The genes are TRBV6-1 and TRBJ2-1; 7 bases agree with TRBD2. This CDR3 has 13 residues. The junction had 4 bases not matched to a gene; V was cut back by 1 base and J by 10 bases. Germline lookup yields CDR1 MNHNS and CDR2 SASEGT. CDR3 nucleotide sequence: TGTGCCAGCAGTGAAGACGCGGGAGACGAGCAGTTCTTC. It translates to CASSEDAGDEQFF.

This clonotype came up many times. The V gene is TRBV2, the J gene TRBJ2-5; 7 bases are shared with TRBD2. The CDR3 is made up of 15 amino acids. The ends lost 11 bases at V and 1 base at J; junction bases unmatched: 13. The germline gives CDR1 SNHLY, CDR2 FYNNEI. The CDR3 nucleotides read TGTGCCGGACAACGGACTAGAGGTATCCAAGAGACCCAGTACTTC. Protein product: CAGQRTRGIQETQYF. The full variable domain, rest sourced from reference TRBV2 and TRBJ2-5, is EPEVTQTPSHQVTQMGQEVILRCVPISNHLYFYWYRQILGQKVEFLVSFYNNEISEKSEIFDDQFSVERPDGSNFTLKIRSTKLEDSAMYFCAGQRTRGIQETQYFGPGTRLLVL.

The CDR3 region has the DNA TGCAGTGCCAGTCTAGCGGGAGCTTCCCCGTTCACAGATACGCAGTATTTT. Encoded protein: CSASLAGASPFTDTQYF. V and J are TRBV20-1 and TRBJ2-3; 10 bases fit TRBD2. The germline gives CDR1 DFQATT, CDR2 SNEGSKA (reference sequence). The CDR3 extends over 17 amino acids. V lost 6 bases, J lost 2 bases, and 14 bases stayed unmatched.

This clonotype was seen more than once but under ten times. The chain is built from TRBV11-2 and TRBJ2-2; 8 positions agree with TRBD1. With V trimmed by 5 bases and J by 8 bases, 7 bases remained unmatched. CDR3 length: 14 residues. Germline V gene data show CDR1 as SGHAT and CDR2 as FQNNGV. The CDR3 coding sequence is TGTGCCAGCAGCGGGGACAGGTGGTCTGGGGAGCTGTTTTTT. The encoded protein is CASSGDRWSGELFF.

This clonotype has ten or more counts. This chain links TRBV19 with TRBJ2-2, with D perhaps TRBD2 (6 bases). V was clipped by 5 bases and J by 8 bases, with 24 bases between them. Per the germline V gene, CDR1 is LNHDA and CDR2 is SQIVND (reference sequence). The CDR3 is made up of 17 amino acids. As DNA, the CDR3 is TGTGCCAGTAGTGCGAAGGGACTGTCCCATGATTCGGGGGAGCTGTTTTTT. Residues: CASSAKGLSHDSGELFF.

The J gene is TRBJ2-7, the V gene TRBV13, with D perhaps TRBD1 (8 bases). Between the trimmed V and J ends, which lost 5 bases and 2 bases, there was a span of 13 bases. The CDR3 sequence is 14 residues long. From germline, CDR1 is PRHDT and CDR2 FYEKMQ (reference sequence). CDR3 nucleotide sequence: TGTGCCAGCAGCCGGGGGGACAGGACCTACGAGCAGTACTTC. It yields the protein CASSRGDRTYEQYF.

This clonotype occurred a few times. The chain couples TRBV15 to TRBJ2-1, with unresolved D. The CDR3 has 12 residues. Trimming took off 5 bases at V and 6 bases at J, with 8 bases between the two ends. The germline V gene has CDR1 LNHNV and CDR2 YYDKDF (reference sequence). CDR3 in amino acids: CATSPGTNEQFF. As DNA, the CDR3 is TGTGCCACCAGCCCAGGAACCAATGAGCAGTTCTTC.